This T cell receptor (beta chain) was found in a study of T-cell reconstitution after alpha-beta-depleted transplantation in children. This clonotype was detected a few times. The antigen is unknown. Germline trimming cut 7 bases from V and 5 bases from J; bases unmatched to any gene: 8. The CDR3 is 13 amino acids. CDR1 is SGHRS and CDR2 is YFSETQ in the germline V gene. The study, taken as a whole, reports: T-cell numbers and diversity, one year after transplant, stemmed largely from T cells that were newly produced. Several hundred expanded graft clones reportedly supplied alpha-beta T cells about two months after transplant. After transplant, high TCRbeta diversity at day 60 in some patients arose from surviving recipient T cells and thymic progenitors.

This sample's TCRbeta library carried unique molecular identifier barcodes. TCRdb independently ran MiXCR on the PCR reads; one entry per CDR3 protein. The sample contains some 300,000 distinct CDR3 sequences, over 7.5% of which appear only once. The source of this sequence is a female patient aged 2-15 years who had a stem cell transplant for Fanconi anemia, so the T cells may come from the graft donor. This chain joins TRBV5-1 and TRBJ2-5; 7 bases align to TRBD2. The sequences come from peripheral blood, collected 360 days after TCRalphabeta/CD19-depleted stem cell transplant. The CDR3 coding sequence is TGCGCCAGCCATATGGGGGGGATTGAGACCCAGTACTTC. Translation gives CASHMGGIETQYF.